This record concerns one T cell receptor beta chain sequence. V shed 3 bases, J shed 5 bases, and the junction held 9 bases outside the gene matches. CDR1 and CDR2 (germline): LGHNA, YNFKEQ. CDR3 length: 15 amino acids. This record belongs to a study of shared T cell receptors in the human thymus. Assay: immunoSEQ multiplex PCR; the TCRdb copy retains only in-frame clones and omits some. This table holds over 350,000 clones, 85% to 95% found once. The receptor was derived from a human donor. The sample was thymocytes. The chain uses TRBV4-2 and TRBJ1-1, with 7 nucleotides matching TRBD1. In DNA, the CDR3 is TGTGCCAGCAGCCAGGTCGACAGGGTGGAAACTGAAGCTTTCTTT. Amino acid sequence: CASSQVDRVETEAFF.